The subject of this entry is one T cell receptor (beta chain). Its antigen is unidentified. Sequence data for DNA of cultured CD4+ T cells were generated by the Oncomine TCR Beta short-read assay. Once CD4+ T cells had been cultured, genomic DNA was extracted from them. MiXCR, run by TCRdb on the PCR reads, gives a single entry per CDR3 protein. The top ten hold 16% of the sample, which has some 10,000 distinct CDR3 sequences, about 40% seen once. CDR1 is MDHEN, CDR2 SYDVKM, per germline. The CDR3 sequence is 14 residues long. The sample belongs to a study of vaccination and CD4 T cells after COVID-19. The treatment was: approximately 9-day PBMC culture with coronavirus spike peptide pools or control peptides (ViraFEST assay). One should note that the unexposed donor's CD4+ T cells were collected before the COVID-19 pandemic (2011-2018). Negative selection was the method that isolated CD4+ T cells after less than 12 days of culture.

The rearrangement links TRBV28 to TRBJ2-1; 12 bases agree with TRBD1. The sample taken for sequencing was CD4+ T cells from blood, cultured in vitro. The source of this sequence is a human donor in good health. In DNA, the CDR3 is TGTGCGGCACCGGGACAGGGGGCGGGGGGTGAGCAGTTCTTC. Its protein product is CAAPGQGAGGEQFF.